This TCR beta chain is drawn from a study of siplizumab effects on memory and regulatory T cells. This clone has only a few counts. What it binds is unknown. Study-wide points: Unstimulated subset assignment was obtained for only a minor fraction of alloreactive clones. In roughly 80-97% of proliferating CD4+ or CD8+ clones, a naive or memory phenotype could not be assigned.

Roughly 95,000 TCR templates per sample were assayed. The table came from immunoSEQ multiplex PCR; TCRdb's copy has only in-frame clones and leaves some out. This table holds over 100,000 clones, 92% found once. Losses at the gene ends were 6 bases for V and 7 bases for J; bases not matched to a gene: 8. The CDR3 is 14 amino acids. In germline, CDR1 is MNHEY, CDR2 SVGAGI. The material sequenced was Tregs sorted from blood. The clonotype was recovered from a human donor in good health. The chain combines TRBV6-5 with TRBJ1-1, with 10 nucleotides matching TRBD1. CDR3 DNA sequence: TGTGCCAGCAGCGGGACAGGGGCAGGTATTGAAGCTTTCTTT. Amino acids: CASSGTGAGIEAFF.